A single sample is the source of the 15 T cell receptor beta chains below, sequenced in a study of blood T cell repertoires in COVID-19. Sequenced by immunoSEQ multiplex PCR; TCRdb stores in-frame clones only, minus some. Of more than 150,000 clones in the sample, 75% to 80% were seen once. Specimen: peripheral blood. These receptors originate from a woman aged 70 to 79 with acute or convalescent COVID-19.

The rearrangement uses TRBV19 and TRBJ2-3; D perhaps matches TRBD2 (5 bases). Germline CDR1 reads LNHDA; CDR2 reads SQIVND (reference sequence). The CDR3 sequence is 13 residues long. Trimming removed 5 bases from V and 2 bases from J, with 8 bases in between. This CDR3 reads CASSPLATDTQYF. CDR3 nucleotides: TGTGCCAGTAGTCCCCTAGCCACAGATACGCAGTATTTT.

V and J are TRBV6-5 and TRBJ2-2, with 10 bases aligning to TRBD2. The length of the CDR3 is 15 residues. The germline gives CDR1 MNHEY, CDR2 SVGAGI. V was clipped by 7 bases and J by 4 bases; unmatched bases: 6. The chain's CDR3 is CASIALAGVTGELFF. The CDR3 DNA is TGTGCCAGCATCGCGCTAGCGGGAGTCACCGGGGAGCTGTTTTTT.

The rearrangement joins TRBV3-1 (or the pseudogene TRBV3-2) to TRBJ2-7; D is unresolved. From germline, CDR1 is LGHDT and CDR2 YNNKEL (reference sequence). The CDR3 has 14 amino acids. V shed 1 base and J shed 3 bases, with 10 bases lying between them. Here the CDR3 reads CASSQGAVSYEQYF. In DNA, the CDR3 is TGTGCCAGCAGCCAAGGTGCCGTCAGCTACGAGCAGTACTTC.

The rearrangement uses TRBV9 and TRBJ2-1; TRBD2 might be the D (6 bases). Germline lookup yields CDR1 SGDLS and CDR2 YYNGEE. Trimming took off 4 bases at V and 2 bases at J, with 13 bases between the two ends. The CDR3 runs to 15 residues. CDR3 loop: CASSNLPGAYNEQFF. Written as DNA, the CDR3 is TGTGCCAGCAGCAATCTTCCGGGAGCCTACAATGAGCAGTTCTTC.

The chain joins TRBV24-1 to TRBJ1-2; no firm D call. Trimming cost V 2 bases and J 3 bases, with 9 bases left between them. From germline, CDR1 is KGHDR and CDR2 SFDVKD. This CDR3 has 14 amino acids. CDR3 in amino acids: CATSDSKNYYGYTF. As DNA, the CDR3 is TGTGCCACCAGTGATTCGAAAAACTACTATGGCTACACCTTC.

The chain couples TRBV10-3 to TRBJ2-3; 11 positions agree with TRBD2. V gave up 10 bases and J gave up 2 bases; unmatched junction bases: 5. CDR1 and CDR2 (germline): ENHRY, SYGVKD. This CDR3 spans 14 amino acids. CDR3 region: CATRSGRDTDTQYF. In DNA form, the CDR3 reads TGTGCCACCCGTAGCGGGAGGGACACAGATACGCAGTATTTT.

CDR3 region: CASSSQTGGNTEAFF. The CDR3 DNA sequence: TGTGCCAGCAGTTCCCAGACAGGGGGGAACACTGAAGCTTTCTTT. The chain links TRBV27 to TRBJ1-1; 9 bases align to TRBD1. The germline CDR1 and CDR2 sequences are MNHEY and SMNVEV (reference sequence). CDR3 length: 15 residues. After removal of 4 bases from V and 1 base from J, the junction contained 4 bases not matched to a gene.

This clone was found a few times. The chain recombines TRBV6-5 with TRBJ2-7; no clear D gene. CDR3 length equals 13 residues. Germline CDR1 and CDR2: MNHEY and SVGAGI. With 6 bases removed from V and 0 bases from J, the gap between germline ends came to 9 bases. In DNA form, the CDR3 reads TGTGCCAGCAGCGTCCTCCGCTCCTACGAGCAGTACTTC. Amino acids: CASSVLRSYEQYF.

J is TRBJ1-6 and V is TRBV2; no clear D. This CDR3 is 14 amino acids long. Germline V CDR1 and CDR2: SNHLY, FYNNEI. With 2 bases removed from V and 6 bases from J, the gap between germline ends came to 8 bases. CDR3 in DNA: TGTGCCAGCAGTGAAACGGCGGCTAATTCACCCCTCCACTTT. Protein: CASSETAANSPLHF.

The rearrangement joins TRBV5-1 to TRBJ2-1, with unresolved D. This CDR3 region has 16 residues. Germline values: CDR1 SGHRS, CDR2 YFSETQ. Between the trimmed V and J ends, which lost 0 bases and 9 bases, there was a span of 19 bases. The CDR3 loop reads CASSLEAVLVGGEQFF. The CDR3 region has the DNA TGCGCCAGCAGCTTGGAGGCGGTCCTGGTTGGTGGTGAGCAGTTCTTC.

The rearrangement uses TRBV27 and TRBJ1-5; D may be TRBD1 (5 bases). V was pared by 6 bases and J by 1 base, with 13 bases between. Germline V gives CDR1 MNHEY, CDR2 SMNVEV (reference sequence). This CDR3 spans 15 amino acids. This chain's CDR3 is CASRLRGSSNQPQHF. CDR3 DNA sequence: TGTGCCAGCAGACTAAGGGGTTCGAGCAATCAGCCCCAGCATTTT.

This chain uses TRBV4-1 with TRBJ2-3; the match to TRBD2 covers 12 bases. The CDR3 totals 21 residues. The germline CDR1 and CDR2 sequences are MGHRA and YSYEKL. J lost 1 base, V lost 4 bases, and 18 bases had no gene match. CDR3 protein: CASSPRLAGDRVGSGTDTQYF. The CDR3 DNA follows: TGCGCCAGCAGCCCACGACTAGCGGGAGATAGGGTGGGTAGCGGCACAGATACGCAGTATTTT.

The chain carries TRBV5-3 and TRBJ1-5; D is uncertain. TRBV5-3 is noted as an ORF with a role that remains uncertain. This CDR3 has 15 amino acids. Trimming pared 2 bases from V and 0 bases from J, leaving 9 bases between. CDR3 nucleotide sequence: TGTGCCAGAAGCTTTTATCTTTATAGCAATCAGCCCCAGCATTTT. This gives the protein CARSFYLYSNQPQHF.

This chain joins TRBV27 and TRBJ1-2; D perhaps matches TRBD1 (5 bases). Germline CDR1 and CDR2: MNHEY and SMNVEV (reference sequence). The CDR3 has 16 amino acids. Trimming left V 0 bases short and J 6 bases short, with 17 bases between. Here the CDR3 DNA reads TGTGCCAGCAGTTTATCTCCCGCCGGGGGTATGGATGGCTACACCTTC. This translates into CASSLSPAGGMDGYTF.

V and J are TRBV3-1 (or the pseudogene TRBV3-2) and TRBJ2-3; TRBD2 is a possible D gene (6 bases). This CDR3 is 17 amino acids long. V was trimmed by 3 bases and J by 0 bases, leaving 16 bases between them. From germline, CDR1 is LGHDT and CDR2 YNNKEL (reference sequence). CDR3: CASSHPRGGRSTDTQYF. CDR3 nucleotide sequence: TGTGCCAGCAGCCACCCCCGCGGAGGGCGGAGCACAGATACGCAGTATTTT.